This T cell receptor beta chain stems from a study of glioma-infiltrating T cells after dendritic cell vaccination. The study, taken as a whole, reports: TCR clonality showed no direct relationship with survival. Complete blood and tumor specimen sets were limited to few patients.

This clone was seen only a few times. Its antigen remains unknown. No glioblastoma patient carried an isocitrate dehydrogenase mutation. The assay was immunoSEQ multiplex PCR, and TCRdb's table has in-frame clones only and misses some. The repertoire has more than 85,000 clones, about 83% of them found once; the top ten carry around 3%. This clonotype was sampled from a human donor with glioblastoma. Sequenced material: blood, taken before dendritic cell vaccination.

This CDR3 is CASSSGRDRGYHEAFF. CDR3 nucleotide sequence: TGTGCCAGCAGCTCCGGAAGGGACAGGGGATATCACGAAGCTTTCTTT. This chain connects TRBV7-9 to TRBJ1-1, with TRBD1 matching 10 bases. V shed 4 bases and J 8 bases; nucleotides not matched to a gene: 13. This CDR3 has 16 amino acids. The germline V gene has CDR1 SEHNR and CDR2 FQNEAQ (reference sequence). The entire variable domain, with the rest obtained from reference TRBV7-9 and TRBJ1-1, is as follows: DTGVSQNPRHKITKRGQNVTFRCDPISEHNRLYWYRQTLGQGPEFLTYFQNEAQLEKSRLLSDRFSAERPKGSFSTLEIQRTEQGDSAMYLCASSSGRDRGYHEAFFGQGTRLTVV.